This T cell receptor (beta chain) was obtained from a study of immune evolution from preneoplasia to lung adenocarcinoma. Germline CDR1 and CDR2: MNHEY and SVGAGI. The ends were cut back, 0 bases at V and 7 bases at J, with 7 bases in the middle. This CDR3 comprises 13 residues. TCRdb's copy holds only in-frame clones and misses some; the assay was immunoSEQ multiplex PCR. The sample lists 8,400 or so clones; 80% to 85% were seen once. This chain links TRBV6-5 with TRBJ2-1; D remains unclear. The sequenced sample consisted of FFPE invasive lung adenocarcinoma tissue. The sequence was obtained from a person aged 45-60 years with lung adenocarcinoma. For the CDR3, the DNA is TGTGCCAGCAGTTACTCGAGATGGAATGAGCAGTTCTTC. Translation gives CASSYSRWNEQFF.